A selection of T cell receptor beta chains follows, all from one sample in a study of blood T cell repertoires in COVID-19. The repertoire was sequenced with immunoSEQ multiplex PCR; TCRdb's copy has only in-frame clones and lacks some. The sample shows 300,000 to 350,000 clones, approximately 83% of them seen only once. Sequenced material: PBMCs or T cells enriched from blood (not recorded which). The receptors were gathered from a young man who had recovered from COVID-19. Each CDR3 is given with its conserved first and last residue. D genes are given only for firm matches. The size field is filled for only some rows; it gives once, few, many or a size class.

J: TRBJ1-2; size: once; D: TRBD1; V: TRBV6-1; DNA: TGTGCCAGCAGTGAACGGGGACAGAACTATGGCTACACCTTC; CDR3: CASSERGQNYGYTF
J: TRBJ2-1; size: NA; D: NA; V: TRBV3-1/TRBV3-2; DNA: TGTGCCAGCAGCCACTGGGGCGGGGGCGTTAATGAGCAGTTCTTC; CDR3: CASSHWGGGVNEQFF
J: TRBJ2-7; size: NA; D: NA; V: TRBV6-4; DNA: TGTGCCAGCGGAAGGGGACTCCGCAGGACATACGAGCAGTACTTC; CDR3: CASGRGLRRTYEQYF
J: TRBJ1-3; size: NA; D: NA; V: TRBV6-5; DNA: TGTGCCAGCAGTTACAGTGGACAGATCTCTGGAAACACCATATATTTT; CDR3: CASSYSGQISGNTIYF
J: TRBJ2-5; size: NA; D: NA; V: TRBV5-1; DNA: TGCGCCAGCAGCTCGGATAGGACAGTGCAAGAGACCCAGTACTTC; CDR3: CASSSDRTVQETQYF
J: TRBJ2-3; size: NA; D: TRBD1; V: TRBV18; DNA: TGTGCCAGCTCACCACCGGGACAGGGGGCAACGGATACGCAGTATTTT; CDR3: CASSPPGQGATDTQYF
J: TRBJ2-5; size: NA; D: TRBD1; V: TRBV5-1; DNA: TGCGCCAGCAGCTCGGGACAGGGGTGGCAAGAGACCCAGTACTTC; CDR3: CASSSGQGWQETQYF
J: TRBJ2-5; size: NA; D: TRBD1; V: TRBV2; DNA: TGTGCCAGCAGTCCTCGGACAGGGGTAACGACCCAGTACTTC; CDR3: CASSPRTGVTTQYF
J: TRBJ1-5; size: NA; D: NA; V: TRBV19; DNA: TGTGCCAGTAGTACCTTAAATCAGCCCCAGCATTTT; CDR3: CASSTLNQPQHF
J: TRBJ2-7; size: NA; D: TRBD1; V: TRBV7-9; DNA: TGTGCCAGCAGCTTAGCGGGAAGGGGGCGTTATGACGAGCAGTACTTC; CDR3: CASSLAGRGRYDEQYF
J: TRBJ2-7; size: NA; D: NA; V: TRBV7-8; DNA: TGTGCCAGCAGCTCGACAGGCCTCACTTACTACGAGCAGTACTTC; CDR3: CASSSTGLTYYEQYF
J: TRBJ2-7; size: NA; D: TRBD1; V: TRBV19; DNA: TGTGCCAGTAGTATCGCGACAGGGTCCTCTTCCCGATCCTACGAGCAGTACTTC; CDR3: CASSIATGSSSRSYEQYF
J: TRBJ1-1; size: NA; D: NA; V: TRBV4-3; DNA: TGCGCCAGCAGCCAAGACTCCGGGGTGAACACTGAAGCTTTCTTT; CDR3: CASSQDSGVNTEAFF
J: TRBJ1-5; size: NA; D: NA; V: TRBV3-1/TRBV3-2; DNA: TGTGCCAGCAGCCAAGATACGACTAGGAGTCAGCCCCAGCATTTT; CDR3: CASSQDTTRSQPQHF
J: TRBJ1-4; size: once; D: TRBD1; V: TRBV5-4; DNA: TGTGCCAGCAGCTCGCCGGGACAGGGACATGAAAAACTGTTTTTT; CDR3: CASSSPGQGHEKLFF
J: TRBJ1-5; size: NA; D: NA; V: TRBV21-1; DNA: TGTGCCAGCAGCGGACAGGTTCGGATCGCCCACCAGCATTTT; CDR3: CASSGQVRIAHQHF
J: TRBJ1-2; size: once; D: TRBD1; V: TRBV5-1; DNA: TGCGCCAGCAGCTTGGAACTGACAGGGCAGGGCTACACCTTC; CDR3: CASSLELTGQGYTF
J: TRBJ1-5; size: once; D: TRBD1; V: TRBV6-2/TRBV6-3; DNA: TGTGCCAGCAGTCAACAGGGGCGCAATCAGCCCCAGCATTTT; CDR3: CASSQQGRNQPQHF
J: TRBJ1-1; size: NA; D: NA; V: TRBV7-6; DNA: TGTGCCACCTCTCGGGGGGGGAAGACTGAAGCTTTCTTT; CDR3: CATSRGGKTEAFF
J: TRBJ2-3; size: NA; D: NA; V: TRBV10-1; DNA: TGCGCCAGCAGTGAGATAGACCGGGCGCAGTATTTT; CDR3: CASSEIDRAQYF
J: TRBJ2-2; size: NA; D: TRBD1; V: TRBV2; DNA: TGTGCCAGCAGAGGACAGGGAAGCACCGGGGAGCTGTTTTTT; CDR3: CASRGQGSTGELFF
J: TRBJ1-3; size: once; D: NA; V: TRBV5-6; DNA: TGTGCCAGCAGCTTGGGACAGCTCAACTCTGGAAACACCATATATTTT; CDR3: CASSLGQLNSGNTIYF
J: TRBJ1-2; size: NA; D: TRBD1; V: TRBV6-5; DNA: TGTGCCAGCAGTTACGGGGACAGAGATAACTATGGCTACACCTTC; CDR3: CASSYGDRDNYGYTF
J: TRBJ1-1; size: NA; D: NA; V: TRBV6-5; DNA: TGTGCCAGCAGGAAGGACAGCATGAACACTGAAGCTTTCTTT; CDR3: CASRKDSMNTEAFF
J: TRBJ1-1; size: NA; D: NA; V: TRBV11-1; DNA: TGTGCCAGCAGCTTAAGCGGGTATGGGGGTACTGAAGCTTTCTTT; CDR3: CASSLSGYGGTEAFF
J: TRBJ2-1; size: NA; D: TRBD1; V: TRBV5-5; DNA: TGTGCCAGCAGGGGACAGGGTCGGTTAAATGAGCAGTTCTTC; CDR3: CASRGQGRLNEQFF
J: TRBJ2-3; size: NA; D: TRBD2; V: TRBV10-3; DNA: TGTGCCATCAGTCCGGGGGGAAGCACAGATACGCAGTATTTT; CDR3: CAISPGGSTDTQYF
J: TRBJ2-7; size: NA; D: TRBD2; V: TRBV18; DNA: TGTGCCAGCACTAAAGGTGGGGGGGGCGAGCAGTACTTC; CDR3: CASTKGGGGEQYF